The rows below give T cell receptor beta chains drawn from one sample of a study of CD8+ T cells in alopecia areata. Sequencing was performed with immunoSEQ multiplex PCR; in TCRdb, only in-frame clones are kept and a portion is missing. The sample has about 210,000 clones, around 57% seen once; the top ten hold roughly 1.4%. The sample consisted of CD4+ T cells sorted from blood, taken at week 4, from a patient treated with tofacitinib. These receptor sequences come from a human donor with alopecia areata. CDR3s include the opening cysteine and the closing phenylalanine or tryptophan. D genes are given only for firm matches. The size of a clone is reported for some rows only, either as once, few or many, or as a class for expanded clones.

j_call clone_size v_call d_call cdr3_aa cdr3_nt
TRBJ2-7 once TRBV2 NA CASQPDGAYEQYF TGTGCCAGCCAACCCGACGGGGCCTACGAGCAGTACTTC
TRBJ2-2 few TRBV7-7 TRBD2 CASSLGTSGAAGELFF TGTGCCAGCAGCCTCGGGACTAGCGGGGCGGCCGGGGAGCTGTTTTTT
TRBJ1-6 NA TRBV7-3 NA CASSLRGGNSPLHF TGTGCCAGCAGCTTAAGGGGTGGGAATTCACCCCTCCACTTT
TRBJ2-2 NA TRBV29-1 NA CSVKDYANTGELFF TGCAGCGTTAAGGACTACGCGAACACCGGGGAGCTGTTTTTT
TRBJ2-1 NA TRBV29-1 NA CSVEDLGNDNEQFF TGCAGCGTTGAAGATCTTGGAAATGACAATGAGCAGTTCTTC
TRBJ2-1 NA TRBV6-5 NA CASSYSFSGNEQFF TGTGCCAGCAGTTACTCCTTTAGTGGGAATGAGCAGTTCTTC
TRBJ2-5 many TRBV15 NA CATSTPLQETQYF TGTGCCACCAGCACCCCGCTCCAAGAGACCCAGTACTTC
TRBJ1-1 NA TRBV29-1 NA CSVGGTNTEAFF TGCAGCGTTGGTGGAACGAACACTGAAGCTTTCTTT
TRBJ1-2 NA TRBV5-6 NA CASSLTSHGYTF TGTGCCAGCAGCTTGACTTCCCATGGCTACACCTTC
TRBJ1-1 NA TRBV25-1 NA CASSESYAGGTEAFF TGTGCCAGCAGTGAATCCTACGCGGGGGGGACTGAAGCTTTCTTT
TRBJ2-7 NA TRBV11-2 TRBD1 CASNLGQGSRYEQYF TGTGCCAGCAACTTGGGACAGGGAAGCCGCTACGAGCAGTACTTC
TRBJ1-5 NA TRBV5-6 NA CASSLWQNSNQPQHF TGTGCCAGCAGCTTGTGGCAAAATAGCAATCAGCCCCAGCATTTT
TRBJ1-3 NA TRBV29-1 NA CSTRWGNTIYF TGCAGCACCAGGTGGGGAAACACCATATATTTT
TRBJ1-1 NA TRBV30 NA CACIGGLNTEAFF TGTGCCTGTATAGGGGGGTTGAACACTGAAGCTTTCTTT
TRBJ2-1 NA TRBV15 NA CATSGGGTSGYNEQFF TGTGCCACCAGCGGAGGAGGGACAAGTGGCTACAATGAGCAGTTCTTC
TRBJ1-2 NA TRBV27 NA CASSPQRILAYGYTF TGTGCCAGCAGTCCACAAAGGATACTCGCGTATGGCTACACCTTC
TRBJ1-2 NA TRBV5-1 NA CASSADRGYTF TGCGCCAGCAGCGCGGATAGGGGCTACACCTTC
TRBJ1-5 NA TRBV5-1 NA CASSLAGAWNQPQHF TGCGCCAGCAGCTTGGCGGGGGCTTGGAATCAGCCCCAGCATTTT
TRBJ2-3 NA TRBV5-4 NA CASSSSRRGPTDTQYF TGTGCCAGCTCCTCTTCCCGGCGGGGGCCCACAGATACGCAGTATTTT
TRBJ1-1 NA TRBV29-1 TRBD1 CSVSGTGWTEAFF TGCAGCGTTTCAGGGACAGGATGGACTGAAGCTTTCTTT
TRBJ2-3 NA TRBV29-1 NA CSVAVTKFTDTQYF TGCAGCGTTGCCGTTACGAAATTCACAGATACGCAGTATTTT
TRBJ1-5 NA TRBV5-1 NA CASSLDGSVNQPQHF TGCGCCAGCAGCTTGGACGGTTCAGTGAATCAGCCCCAGCATTTT
TRBJ1-1 NA TRBV7-2 NA CASSLGFEAFF TGTGCCAGCAGCTTGGGGTTCGAAGCTTTCTTT
TRBJ2-4 NA TRBV30 TRBD1 CAWSAAGGDGDIQYF TGTGCCTGGAGCGCAGCAGGGGGAGACGGGGACATTCAGTACTTC
TRBJ1-4 few TRBV2 NA CATSPGRNEKLFF TGTGCCACCAGTCCGGGACGAAATGAAAAACTGTTTTTT
TRBJ2-7 NA TRBV29-1 NA CSVLRDTYEQYF TGCAGCGTACTCAGGGATACCTACGAGCAGTACTTC
TRBJ1-2 NA TRBV5-6 NA CASSLVTQEGYTF TGTGCCAGCAGCTTAGTTACCCAGGAAGGCTACACCTTC
TRBJ1-6 NA TRBV30 NA CAWSVSPWDLSSYNSPLHF TGTGCCTGGAGTGTATCCCCTTGGGACTTAAGCTCCTATAATTCACCCCTCCACTTT
TRBJ1-1 few TRBV7-3 NA CASSSQLGGEAFF TGTGCCAGCAGCTCCCAATTGGGGGGTGAAGCTTTCTTT
TRBJ1-5 NA TRBV29-1 NA CSVEGGQSNQPQHF TGCAGCGTTGAGGGAGGGCAGAGCAATCAGCCCCAGCATTTT
TRBJ2-3 few TRBV15 TRBD2 CATSSWGGIGSDTQYF TGTGCCACCAGCAGTTGGGGGGGGATAGGGTCAGATACGCAGTATTTT
TRBJ2-2 NA TRBV7-2 NA CASSLARSNTGELFF TGTGCCAGCAGCTTAGCTAGGTCGAACACCGGGGAGCTGTTTTTT
TRBJ1-2 NA TRBV19 TRBD1 CASRARTGGADYGYTF TGTGCCAGTAGGGCCCGGACAGGGGGCGCGGACTATGGCTACACCTTC
TRBJ1-6 NA TRBV23-1 NA CASSPNRRDMSSYNSPLHF TGCGCCAGCAGTCCCAACCGCAGGGATATGAGCTCCTATAATTCACCCCTCCACTTT
TRBJ1-6 NA TRBV30 NA CACSGVTPLHF TGTGCCTGCAGCGGGGTTACACCCCTCCACTTT
TRBJ1-2 NA TRBV30 NA CAWSPIPGDGYTF TGTGCCTGGAGTCCTATCCCGGGGGATGGCTACACCTTC
TRBJ2-3 NA TRBV29-1 NA CSVGGRSKDTQYF TGCAGCGTTGGTGGCAGAAGTAAGGATACGCAGTATTTT
TRBJ2-5 NA TRBV7-2 NA CASSLGRGRGETQYF TGTGCCAGCAGCTTAGGGAGGGGCCGGGGGGAGACCCAGTACTTC
TRBJ1-2 NA TRBV7-2 NA CASSLVPGLDYGYTF TGTGCCAGCAGCTTAGTGCCCGGGCTTGACTATGGCTACACCTTC
TRBJ1-1 NA TRBV19 NA CASSMKGTEAFF TGTGCCAGTAGTATGAAGGGGACTGAAGCTTTCTTT
TRBJ1-1 NA TRBV30 NA CAWSVFTGRTEAFF TGTGCCTGGAGTGTATTCACAGGTAGGACTGAAGCTTTCTTT
TRBJ2-4 NA TRBV6-1 NA CATESKNIQYF TGTGCCACCGAGTCCAAAAACATTCAGTACTTC
TRBJ2-1 few TRBV30 TRBD1 CACSGTGAGEQFF TGTGCCTGCTCCGGGACAGGGGCGGGTGAGCAGTTCTTC
TRBJ2-5 NA TRBV13 TRBD1 CASNLGQDQETQYF TGTGCCAGCAACCTAGGACAGGACCAAGAGACCCAGTACTTC
TRBJ2-1 NA TRBV5-4 NA CASSRGNVEQFF TGTGCCAGCAGCCGGGGCAATGTTGAGCAGTTCTTC
TRBJ2-6 few TRBV7-2 TRBD2 CASSSSGGGGANVLTF TGTGCCAGCAGCTCCTCGGGGGGTGGTGGGGCCAACGTCCTGACTTTC
TRBJ1-2 once TRBV5-1 NA CASSPQMGANYGYTF TGCGCCAGCAGCCCTCAGATGGGGGCTAACTATGGCTACACCTTC
TRBJ1-4 many TRBV2 NA CASRRTAMVDEKLFF TGTGCCAGCCGCAGAACGGCGATGGTGGATGAAAAACTGTTTTTT
TRBJ1-5 NA TRBV4-3 NA CASSQMLGNQPQHF TGCGCCAGCAGCCAAATGCTGGGCAATCAGCCCCAGCATTTT
TRBJ2-3 few TRBV11-2 NA CASSWGSSSTDTQYF TGTGCCAGCAGCTGGGGGAGCTCTAGCACAGATACGCAGTATTTT
TRBJ2-4 NA TRBV30 NA CAWSNTNIQYF TGTGCCTGGAGTAACACAAACATTCAGTACTTC
TRBJ1-2 NA TRBV30 NA CAWSVQSCQGYTF TGTGCCTGGAGTGTACAAAGTTGTCAGGGCTACACCTTC
TRBJ1-5 NA TRBV30 NA CAWSVLEAGPQHF TGTGCCTGGAGTGTACTTGAGGCAGGGCCCCAGCATTTT